The 5 T cell receptor beta chains below all came from one sample that was sequenced in a study of CD8+CD57+ T cells in acquired aplastic anemia. The template for TCR beta VDJ and CDR3 sequence profiling was genomic DNA. TCRdb fed the reads into MiXCR, producing one record per CDR3 protein. Of approximately 65,000 distinct CDR3 sequences in the sample, over 45% were seen once. Sequencing was carried out using sorted CD4+, CD8+, or CD8+CD57+ T cells (not recorded which) from PBMCs. The receptors stem from a human donor in good health, serving as a control.

This clonotype has just a few counts. The V call is TRBV29-1, the J call TRBJ2-3, with 10 bases matching TRBD1. Germline V gene lookup returns CDR1 SQVTM and CDR2 ANQGSEA. The CDR3 length is 14 residues. V lost 6 bases and J lost 0; bases outside the gene matches: 3. DNA of the CDR3: TGCAGCGTCGACAGGGGGCTAAGCACAGATACGCAGTATTTT. Protein sequence: CSVDRGLSTDTQYF.

The rearrangement links TRBV15 to TRBJ1-6, with unresolved D. CDR3 size: 12 residues. Deletions cut 6 bases from V and 7 bases from J, with 7 bases between. The germline V gene encodes CDR1 LNHNV and CDR2 YYDKDF (reference sequence). The CDR3 sequence: CATRRINSPLHF. DNA of the CDR3: TGTGCCACCAGGAGGATCAATTCACCCCTCCACTTT. Combining the CDR3 with reference TRBV15 and TRBJ1-6 gives the whole variable domain DAMVIQNPRYQVTQFGKPVTLSCSQTLNHNVMYWYQQKSSQAPKLLFHYYDKDFNNEADTPDNFQSRRPNTSFCFLDIRSPGLGDTAMYLCATRRINSPLHFGNGTRLTVT.

CDR3 sequence: CASSFDRGVTEAFF. CDR3 nucleotide sequence: TGTGCCAGCAGCTTCGACAGGGGGGTTACTGAAGCTTTCTTT. This rearrangement joins TRBV7-9 to TRBJ1-1, with 9 bases identical to TRBD1. CDR3 size: 14 residues. Germline values: CDR1 SEHNR, CDR2 FQNEAQ (reference sequence). J lost 5 bases, V lost 3 bases, and 4 bases had no gene match.

This clonotype came up once. This rearrangement joins TRBV29-1 to TRBJ1-2; no clear D gene. Germline assignment: CDR1 SQVTM and CDR2 ANQGSEA. Trimming removed 8 bases at V and 3 bases at J, with 16 bases between. CDR3 length: 13 amino acids. This CDR3 reads CSSEFPADYGYTF. CDR3 nucleotides: TGCAGCAGTGAATTTCCGGCTGACTATGGCTACACCTTC.

The chain joins TRBV25-1 to TRBJ1-2; D unclear. The CDR3 is made up of 16 amino acids. Trimming left V 4 bases short and J 7 bases short, with 22 bases between. Germline loops: CDR1 MGHDK, CDR2 SYGVNS. CDR3 sequence: CASSVLLKTGRAGYTF. CDR3 bases: TGTGCCAGCAGTGTCCTGCTGAAAACCGGGAGGGCTGGCTACACCTTC.